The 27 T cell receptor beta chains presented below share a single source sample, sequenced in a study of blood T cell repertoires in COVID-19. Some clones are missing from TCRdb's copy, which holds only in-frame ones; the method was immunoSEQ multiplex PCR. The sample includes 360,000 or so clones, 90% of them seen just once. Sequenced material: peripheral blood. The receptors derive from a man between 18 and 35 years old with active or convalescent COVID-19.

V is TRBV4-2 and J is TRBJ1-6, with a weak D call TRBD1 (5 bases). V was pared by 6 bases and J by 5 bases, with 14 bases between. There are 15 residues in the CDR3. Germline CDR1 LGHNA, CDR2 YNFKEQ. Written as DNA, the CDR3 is TGTGCCAGCAGGCTTGGGGCATTAGATAATTCACCCCTCCACTTT. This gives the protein CASRLGALDNSPLHF.

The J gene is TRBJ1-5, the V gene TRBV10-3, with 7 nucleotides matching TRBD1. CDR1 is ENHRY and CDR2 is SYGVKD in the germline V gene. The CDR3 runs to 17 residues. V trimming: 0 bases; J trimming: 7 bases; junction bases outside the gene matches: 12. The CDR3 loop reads CAISESKGASLGQPQHF. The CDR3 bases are TGTGCCATCAGTGAGTCAAAGGGGGCGAGTTTAGGACAGCCCCAGCATTTT.

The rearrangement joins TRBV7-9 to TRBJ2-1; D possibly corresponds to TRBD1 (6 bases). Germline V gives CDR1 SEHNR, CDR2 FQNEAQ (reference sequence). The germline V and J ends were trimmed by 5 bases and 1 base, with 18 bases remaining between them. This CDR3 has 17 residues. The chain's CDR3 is CASSQHRDVWSYNEQFF. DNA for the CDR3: TGTGCCAGCAGCCAGCACAGGGACGTGTGGTCCTACAATGAGCAGTTCTTC.

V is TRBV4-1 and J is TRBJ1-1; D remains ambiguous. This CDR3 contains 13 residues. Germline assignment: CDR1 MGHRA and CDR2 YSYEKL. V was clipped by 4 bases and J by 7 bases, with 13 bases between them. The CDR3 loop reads CASSLTPDFEAFF. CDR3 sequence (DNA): TGCGCCAGCAGCCTCACCCCGGACTTTGAAGCTTTCTTT.

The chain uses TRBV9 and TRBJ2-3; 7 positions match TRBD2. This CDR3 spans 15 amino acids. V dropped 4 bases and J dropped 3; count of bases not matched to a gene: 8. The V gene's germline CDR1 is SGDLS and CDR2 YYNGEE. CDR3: CASSRAGDPTDTQYF. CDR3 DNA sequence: TGTGCCAGCAGCCGTGCGGGAGATCCGACAGATACGCAGTATTTT.

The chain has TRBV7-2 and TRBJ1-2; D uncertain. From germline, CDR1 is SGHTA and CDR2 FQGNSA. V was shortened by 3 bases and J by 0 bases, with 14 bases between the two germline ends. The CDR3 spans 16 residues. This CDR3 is CASSFSTVQPNYGYTF. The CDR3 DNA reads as TGTGCCAGCAGCTTTTCTACAGTGCAACCTAACTATGGCTACACCTTC.

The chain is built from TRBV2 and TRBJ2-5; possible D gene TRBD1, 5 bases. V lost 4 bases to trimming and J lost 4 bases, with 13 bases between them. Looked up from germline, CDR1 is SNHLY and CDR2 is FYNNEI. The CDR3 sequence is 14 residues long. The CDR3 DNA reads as TGTGCCAGCAGTGGAGTCAAGCAGGGAGAGACCCAGTACTTC. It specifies CASSGVKQGETQYF.

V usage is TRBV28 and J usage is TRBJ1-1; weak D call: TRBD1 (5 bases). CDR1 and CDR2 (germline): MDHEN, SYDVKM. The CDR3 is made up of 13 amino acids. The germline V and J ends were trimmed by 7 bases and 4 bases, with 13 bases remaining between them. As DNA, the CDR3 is TGTGCCAGCACCCCCCCGGGGGTCACTGAAGCTTTCTTT. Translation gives CASTPPGVTEAFF.

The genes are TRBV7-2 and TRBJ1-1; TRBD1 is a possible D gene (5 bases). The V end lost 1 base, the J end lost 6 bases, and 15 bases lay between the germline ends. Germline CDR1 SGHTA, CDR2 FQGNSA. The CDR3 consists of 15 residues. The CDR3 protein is CASSLVRGGRSEAFF. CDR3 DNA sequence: TGTGCCAGCAGCTTAGTTCGCGGGGGACGCTCTGAAGCTTTCTTT.

DNA of the CDR3: TGTGCAAGTCGCTTAGTGACAAGAAACACCATATATTTT. This translates into CASRLVTRNTIYF. This chain joins TRBV12-2 and TRBJ1-3; the table's D gene call, TRBD1, was not cross checked with the DNA. TRBV12-2 has pseudogene status. The length of the CDR3 is 13 residues.

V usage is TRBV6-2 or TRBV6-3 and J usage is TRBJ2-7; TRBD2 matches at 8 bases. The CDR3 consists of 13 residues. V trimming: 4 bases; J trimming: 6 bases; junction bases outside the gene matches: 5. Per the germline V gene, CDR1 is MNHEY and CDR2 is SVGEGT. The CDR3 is CASSLAGSREQYF. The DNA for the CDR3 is TGTGCCAGCAGTTTAGCGGGGAGTCGCGAGCAGTACTTC.

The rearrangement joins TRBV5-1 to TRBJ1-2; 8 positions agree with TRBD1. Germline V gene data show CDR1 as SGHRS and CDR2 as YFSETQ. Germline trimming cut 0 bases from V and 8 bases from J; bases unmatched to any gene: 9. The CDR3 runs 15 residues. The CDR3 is CASSLVETGAGGYTF. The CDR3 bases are TGCGCCAGCAGCTTGGTAGAGACAGGGGCGGGAGGCTACACCTTC.

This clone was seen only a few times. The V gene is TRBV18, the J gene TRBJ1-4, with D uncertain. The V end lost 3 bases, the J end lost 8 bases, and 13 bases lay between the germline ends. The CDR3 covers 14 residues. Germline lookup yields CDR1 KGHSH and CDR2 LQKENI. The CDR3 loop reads CASSPDTSREKLFF. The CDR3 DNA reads TGTGCCAGCTCACCTGATACATCGAGGGAAAAACTGTTTTTT.

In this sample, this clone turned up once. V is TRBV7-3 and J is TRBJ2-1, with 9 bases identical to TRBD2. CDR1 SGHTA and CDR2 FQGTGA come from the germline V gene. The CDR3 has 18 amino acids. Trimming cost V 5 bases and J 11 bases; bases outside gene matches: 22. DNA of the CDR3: TGTGCCAGCAGCCAGGGGCTAGCGGGAAACAAAGCAAGGTCGCAGCAGTTCTTC. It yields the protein CASSQGLAGNKARSQQFF.

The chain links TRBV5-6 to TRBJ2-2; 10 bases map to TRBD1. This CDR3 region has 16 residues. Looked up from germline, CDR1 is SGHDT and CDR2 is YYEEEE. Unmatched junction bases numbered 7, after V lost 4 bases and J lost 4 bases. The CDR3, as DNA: TGTGCCAGCAGCCCGACAGGGGGCATCGGCACCGGGGAGCTGTTTTTT. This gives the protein CASSPTGGIGTGELFF.

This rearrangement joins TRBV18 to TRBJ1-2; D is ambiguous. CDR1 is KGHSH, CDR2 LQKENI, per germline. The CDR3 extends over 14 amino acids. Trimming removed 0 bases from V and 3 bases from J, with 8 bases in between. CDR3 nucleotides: TGTGCCAGCTCACCACCGTTAACAGACTATGGCTACACCTTC. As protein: CASSPPLTDYGYTF.

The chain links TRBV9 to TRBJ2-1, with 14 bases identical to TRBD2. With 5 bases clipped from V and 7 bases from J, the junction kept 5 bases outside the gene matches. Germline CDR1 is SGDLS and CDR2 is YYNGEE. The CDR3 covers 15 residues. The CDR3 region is CASRDGTSGRNEQFF. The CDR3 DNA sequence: TGTGCCAGCAGGGATGGGACTAGCGGGAGAAATGAGCAGTTCTTC.

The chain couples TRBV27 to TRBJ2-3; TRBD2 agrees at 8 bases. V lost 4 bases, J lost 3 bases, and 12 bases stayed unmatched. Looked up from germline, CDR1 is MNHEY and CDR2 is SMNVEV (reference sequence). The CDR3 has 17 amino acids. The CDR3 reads CASSSLSFGGGTDTQYF. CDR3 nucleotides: TGTGCCAGCAGTTCCCTCTCGTTTGGCGGGGGGACAGATACGCAGTATTTT.

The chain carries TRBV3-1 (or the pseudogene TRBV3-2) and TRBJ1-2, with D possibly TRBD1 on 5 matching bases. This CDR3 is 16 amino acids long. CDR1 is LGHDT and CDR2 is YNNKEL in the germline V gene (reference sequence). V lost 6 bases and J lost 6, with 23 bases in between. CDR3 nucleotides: TGTGCCAGCAGTACTAAATACGGGGCGGGGACCCATGGCTACACCTTC. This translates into CASSTKYGAGTHGYTF.

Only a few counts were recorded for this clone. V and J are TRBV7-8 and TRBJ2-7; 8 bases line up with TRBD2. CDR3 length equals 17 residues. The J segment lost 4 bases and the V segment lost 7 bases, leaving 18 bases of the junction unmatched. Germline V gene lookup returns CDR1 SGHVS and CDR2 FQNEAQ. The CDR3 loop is CASKPGGVLSGSYEQYF. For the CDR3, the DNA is TGTGCCAGCAAACCGGGGGGAGTGCTGAGCGGGAGTTACGAGCAGTACTTC.

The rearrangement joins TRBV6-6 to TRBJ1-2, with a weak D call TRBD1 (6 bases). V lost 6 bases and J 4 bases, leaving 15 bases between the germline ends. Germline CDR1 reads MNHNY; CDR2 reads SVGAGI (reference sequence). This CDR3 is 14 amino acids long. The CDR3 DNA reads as TGTGCCAGCAGCCTGACAGGCGGGGGCTATGGCTACACCTTC. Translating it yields CASSLTGGGYGYTF.

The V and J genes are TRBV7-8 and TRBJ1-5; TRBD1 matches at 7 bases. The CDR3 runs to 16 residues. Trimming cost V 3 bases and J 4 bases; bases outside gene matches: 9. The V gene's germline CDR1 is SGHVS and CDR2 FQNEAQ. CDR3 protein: CASSFFEGARNQPQHF. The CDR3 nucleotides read TGTGCCAGCAGCTTTTTCGAGGGGGCGAGAAATCAGCCCCAGCATTTT.

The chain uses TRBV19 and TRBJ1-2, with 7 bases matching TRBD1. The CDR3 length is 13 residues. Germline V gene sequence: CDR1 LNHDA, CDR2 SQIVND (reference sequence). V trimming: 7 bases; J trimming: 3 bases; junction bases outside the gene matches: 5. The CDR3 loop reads CASTPTGDYGYTF. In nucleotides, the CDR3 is TGTGCCAGTACCCCTACAGGGGACTATGGCTACACCTTC. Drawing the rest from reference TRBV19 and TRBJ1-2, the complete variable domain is DGGITQSPKYLFRKEGQNVTLSCEQNLNHDAMYWYRQDPGQGLRLIYYSQIVNDFQKGDIAEGYSVSREKKESFPLTVTSAQKNPTAFYLCASTPTGDYGYTFGSGTRLTVV.

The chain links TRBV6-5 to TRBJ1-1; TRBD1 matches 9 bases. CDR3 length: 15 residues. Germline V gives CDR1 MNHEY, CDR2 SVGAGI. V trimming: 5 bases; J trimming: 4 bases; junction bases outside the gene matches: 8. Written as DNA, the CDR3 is TGTGCCAGCAGTCCAGACAGGGGGTTGGGCACTGAAGCTTTCTTT. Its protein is CASSPDRGLGTEAFF.

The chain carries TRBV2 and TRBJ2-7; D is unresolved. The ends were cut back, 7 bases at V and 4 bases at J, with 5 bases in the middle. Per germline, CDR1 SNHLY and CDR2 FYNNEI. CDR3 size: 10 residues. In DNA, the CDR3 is TGTGCCAGCACTTTGTACGAGCAGTACTTC. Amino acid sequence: CASTLYEQYF.

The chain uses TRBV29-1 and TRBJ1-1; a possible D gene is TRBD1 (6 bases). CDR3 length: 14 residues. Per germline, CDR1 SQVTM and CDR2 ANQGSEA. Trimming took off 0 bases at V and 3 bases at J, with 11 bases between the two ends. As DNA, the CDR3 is TGCAGCGTTGAAGATCCCCGACAGGACACTGAAGCTTTCTTT. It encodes CSVEDPRQDTEAFF.

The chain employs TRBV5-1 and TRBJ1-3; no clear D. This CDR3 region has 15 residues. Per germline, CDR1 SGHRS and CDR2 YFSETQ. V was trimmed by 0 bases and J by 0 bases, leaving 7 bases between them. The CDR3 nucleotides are TGCGCCAGCAGCTTGGAACACAGCTCTGGAAACACCATATATTTT. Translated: CASSLEHSSGNTIYF.